This T cell receptor (beta chain) was retrieved from a study of T cells of healthy individuals. This clonotype was counted only a few times. Via MiXCR, TCRdb re-called the 5' RACE reads, giving one row per CDR3 protein. Of 65,000 to 90,000 distinct CDR3 sequences listed, approximately 5.4% are singletons. This CDR3 has 16 residues. CDR1 and CDR2 (germline): LGHNA, YSLEER. Trimming left V 1 base short and J 5 bases short, with 15 bases between. The receptor was derived from a female donor in good health. The rearrangement links TRBV4-3 to TRBJ2-1; D unclear. Here the CDR3 DNA reads TGCGCCAGCAGCCAAGGGTCTCAGCAGGAAGACAATGAGCAGTTCTTC. Its translation: CASSQGSQQEDNEQFF.